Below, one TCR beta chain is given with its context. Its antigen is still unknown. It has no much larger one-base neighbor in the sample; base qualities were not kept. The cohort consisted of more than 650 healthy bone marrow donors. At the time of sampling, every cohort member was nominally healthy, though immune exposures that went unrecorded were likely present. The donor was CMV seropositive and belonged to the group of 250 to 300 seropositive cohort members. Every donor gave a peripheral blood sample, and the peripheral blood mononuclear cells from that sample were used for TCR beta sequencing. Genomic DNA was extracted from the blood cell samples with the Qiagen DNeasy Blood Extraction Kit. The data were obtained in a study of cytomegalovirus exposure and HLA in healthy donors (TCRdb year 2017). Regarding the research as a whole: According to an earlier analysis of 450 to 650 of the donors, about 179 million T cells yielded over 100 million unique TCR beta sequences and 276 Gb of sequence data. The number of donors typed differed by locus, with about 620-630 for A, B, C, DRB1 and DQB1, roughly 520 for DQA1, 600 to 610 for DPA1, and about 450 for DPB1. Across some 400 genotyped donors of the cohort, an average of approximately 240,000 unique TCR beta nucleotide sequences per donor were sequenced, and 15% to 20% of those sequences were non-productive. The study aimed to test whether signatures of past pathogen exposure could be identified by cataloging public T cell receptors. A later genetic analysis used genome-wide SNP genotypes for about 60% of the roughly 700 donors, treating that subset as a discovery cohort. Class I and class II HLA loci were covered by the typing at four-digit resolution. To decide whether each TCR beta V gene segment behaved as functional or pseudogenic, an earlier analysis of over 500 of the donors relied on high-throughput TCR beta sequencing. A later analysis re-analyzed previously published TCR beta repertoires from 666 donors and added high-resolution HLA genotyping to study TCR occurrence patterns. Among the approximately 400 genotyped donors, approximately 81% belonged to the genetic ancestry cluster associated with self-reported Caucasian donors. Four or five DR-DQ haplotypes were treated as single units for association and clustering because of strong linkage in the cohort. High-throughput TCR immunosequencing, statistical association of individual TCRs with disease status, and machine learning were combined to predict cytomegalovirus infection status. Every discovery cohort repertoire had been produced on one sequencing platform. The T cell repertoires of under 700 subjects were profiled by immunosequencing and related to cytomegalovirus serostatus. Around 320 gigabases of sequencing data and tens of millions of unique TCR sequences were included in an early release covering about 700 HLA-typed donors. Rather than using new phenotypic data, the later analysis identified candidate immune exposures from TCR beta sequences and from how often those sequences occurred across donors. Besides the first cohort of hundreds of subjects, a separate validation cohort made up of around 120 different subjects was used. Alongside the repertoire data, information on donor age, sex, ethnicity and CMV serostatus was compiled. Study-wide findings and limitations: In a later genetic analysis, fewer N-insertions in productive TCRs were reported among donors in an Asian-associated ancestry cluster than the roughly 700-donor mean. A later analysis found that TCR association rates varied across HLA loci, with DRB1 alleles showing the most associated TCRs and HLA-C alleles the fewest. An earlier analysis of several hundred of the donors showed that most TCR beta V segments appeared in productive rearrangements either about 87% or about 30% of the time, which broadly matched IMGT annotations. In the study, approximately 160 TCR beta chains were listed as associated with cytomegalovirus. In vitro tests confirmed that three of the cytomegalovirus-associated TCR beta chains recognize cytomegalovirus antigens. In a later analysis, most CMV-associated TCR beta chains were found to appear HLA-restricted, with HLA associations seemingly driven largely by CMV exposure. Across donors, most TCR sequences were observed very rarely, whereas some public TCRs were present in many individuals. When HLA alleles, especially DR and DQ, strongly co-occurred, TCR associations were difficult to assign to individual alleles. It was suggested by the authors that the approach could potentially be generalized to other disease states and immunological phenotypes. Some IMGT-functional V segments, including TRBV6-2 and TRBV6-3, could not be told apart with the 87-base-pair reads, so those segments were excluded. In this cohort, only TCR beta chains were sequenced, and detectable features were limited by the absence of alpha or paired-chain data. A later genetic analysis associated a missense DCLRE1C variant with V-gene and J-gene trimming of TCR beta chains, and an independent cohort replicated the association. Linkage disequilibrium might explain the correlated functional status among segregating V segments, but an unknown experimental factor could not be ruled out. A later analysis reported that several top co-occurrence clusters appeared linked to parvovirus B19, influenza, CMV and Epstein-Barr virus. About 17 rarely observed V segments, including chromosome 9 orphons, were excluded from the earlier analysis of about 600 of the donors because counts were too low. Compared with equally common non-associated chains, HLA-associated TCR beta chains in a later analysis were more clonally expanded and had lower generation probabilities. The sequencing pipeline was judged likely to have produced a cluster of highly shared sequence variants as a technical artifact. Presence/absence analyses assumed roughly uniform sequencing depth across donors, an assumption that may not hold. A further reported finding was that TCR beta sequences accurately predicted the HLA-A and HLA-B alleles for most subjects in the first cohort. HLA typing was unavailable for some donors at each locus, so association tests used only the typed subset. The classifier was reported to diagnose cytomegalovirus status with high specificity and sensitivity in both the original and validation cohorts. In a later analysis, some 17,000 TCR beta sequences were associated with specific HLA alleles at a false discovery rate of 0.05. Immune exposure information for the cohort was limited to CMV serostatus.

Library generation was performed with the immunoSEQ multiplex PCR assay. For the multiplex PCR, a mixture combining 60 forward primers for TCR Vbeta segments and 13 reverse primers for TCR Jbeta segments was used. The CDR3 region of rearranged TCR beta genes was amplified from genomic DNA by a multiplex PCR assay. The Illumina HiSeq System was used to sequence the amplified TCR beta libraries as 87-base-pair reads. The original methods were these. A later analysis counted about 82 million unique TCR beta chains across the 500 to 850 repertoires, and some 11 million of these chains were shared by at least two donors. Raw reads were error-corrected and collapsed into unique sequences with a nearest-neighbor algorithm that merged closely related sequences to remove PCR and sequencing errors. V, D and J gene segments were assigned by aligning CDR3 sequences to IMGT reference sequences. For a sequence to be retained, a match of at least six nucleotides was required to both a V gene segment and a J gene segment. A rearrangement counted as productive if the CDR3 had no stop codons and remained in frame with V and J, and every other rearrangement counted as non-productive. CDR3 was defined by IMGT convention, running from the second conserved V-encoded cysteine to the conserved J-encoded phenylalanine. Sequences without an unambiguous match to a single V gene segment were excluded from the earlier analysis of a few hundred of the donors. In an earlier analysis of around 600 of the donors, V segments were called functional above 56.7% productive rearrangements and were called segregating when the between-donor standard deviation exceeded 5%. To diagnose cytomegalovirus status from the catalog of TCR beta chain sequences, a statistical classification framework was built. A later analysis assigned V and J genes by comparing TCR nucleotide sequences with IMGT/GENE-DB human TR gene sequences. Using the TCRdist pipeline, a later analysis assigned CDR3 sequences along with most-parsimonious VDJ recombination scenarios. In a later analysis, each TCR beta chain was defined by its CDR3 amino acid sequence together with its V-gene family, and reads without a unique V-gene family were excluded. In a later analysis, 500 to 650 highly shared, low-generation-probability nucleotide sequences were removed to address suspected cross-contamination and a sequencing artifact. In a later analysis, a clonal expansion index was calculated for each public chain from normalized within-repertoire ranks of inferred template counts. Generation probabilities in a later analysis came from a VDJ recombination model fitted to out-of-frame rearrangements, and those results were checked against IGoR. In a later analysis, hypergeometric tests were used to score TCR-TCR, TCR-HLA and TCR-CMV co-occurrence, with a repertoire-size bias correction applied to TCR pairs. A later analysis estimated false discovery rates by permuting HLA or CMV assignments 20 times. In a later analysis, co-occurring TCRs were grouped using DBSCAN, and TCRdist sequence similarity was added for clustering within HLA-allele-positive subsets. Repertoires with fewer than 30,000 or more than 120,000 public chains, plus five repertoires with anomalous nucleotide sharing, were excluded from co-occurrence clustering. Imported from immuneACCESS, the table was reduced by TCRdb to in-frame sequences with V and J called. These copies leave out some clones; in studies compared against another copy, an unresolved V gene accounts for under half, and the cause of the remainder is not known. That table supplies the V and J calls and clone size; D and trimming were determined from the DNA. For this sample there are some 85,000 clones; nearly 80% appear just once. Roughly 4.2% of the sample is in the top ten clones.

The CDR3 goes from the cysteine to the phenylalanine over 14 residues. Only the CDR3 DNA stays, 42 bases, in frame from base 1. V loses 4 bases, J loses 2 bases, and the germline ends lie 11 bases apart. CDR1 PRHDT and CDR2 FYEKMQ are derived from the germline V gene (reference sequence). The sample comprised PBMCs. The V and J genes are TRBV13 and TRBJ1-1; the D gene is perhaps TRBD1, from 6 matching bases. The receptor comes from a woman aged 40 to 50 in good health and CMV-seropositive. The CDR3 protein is CASSWPGTNTEAFF. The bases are TGTGCCAGCAGCTGGCCCGGGACAAACACTGAAGCTTTCTTT.